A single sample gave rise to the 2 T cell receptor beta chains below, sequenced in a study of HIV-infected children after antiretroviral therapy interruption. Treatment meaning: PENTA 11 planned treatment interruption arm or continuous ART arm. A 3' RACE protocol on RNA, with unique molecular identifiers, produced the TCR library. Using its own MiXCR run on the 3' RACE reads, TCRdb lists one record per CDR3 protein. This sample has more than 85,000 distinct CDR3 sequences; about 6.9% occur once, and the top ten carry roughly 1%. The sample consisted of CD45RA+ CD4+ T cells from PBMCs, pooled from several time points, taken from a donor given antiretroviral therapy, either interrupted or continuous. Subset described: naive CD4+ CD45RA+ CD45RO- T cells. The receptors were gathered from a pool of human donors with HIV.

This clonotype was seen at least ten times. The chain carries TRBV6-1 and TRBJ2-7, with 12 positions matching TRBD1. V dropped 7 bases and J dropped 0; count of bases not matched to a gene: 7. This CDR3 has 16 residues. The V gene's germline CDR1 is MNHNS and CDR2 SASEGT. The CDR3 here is CASNRGQGAFSYEQYF. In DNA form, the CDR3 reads TGTGCCAGCAACCGGGGACAGGGGGCGTTCTCCTACGAGCAGTACTTC.

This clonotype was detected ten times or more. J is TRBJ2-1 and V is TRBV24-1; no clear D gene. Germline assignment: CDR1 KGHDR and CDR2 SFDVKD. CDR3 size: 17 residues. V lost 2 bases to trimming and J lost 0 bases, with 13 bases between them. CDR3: CATSDSRTFASYNEQFF. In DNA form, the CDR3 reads TGTGCCACCAGTGATTCCCGAACATTTGCCTCCTACAATGAGCAGTTCTTC.